A selection of T cell receptor beta chains follows, all from one sample in a study of cytomegalovirus exposure and HLA in healthy donors. Sequenced by immunoSEQ multiplex PCR; TCRdb stores in-frame clones only, minus some. There are more than 250,000 clones in the sample; 80% to 90% occur only once, and about 2.3% lies in the top ten. The sequenced sample was PBMCs. These receptors came from a woman aged 18-35 years in good health and CMV-seronegative. Both conserved end residues are part of each CDR3. The order of the fields is V gene, D gene, clone size, J gene, CDR3 DNA, CDR3 protein. D genes are given only for firm matches. Clone size appears in some rows only: once, few, many, or a class for an expanded clone.

>TRBV6-5|TRBD1|-|TRBJ1-5
TGTGCCAGCAACCGACAGGGAGACAGAACTCAACCCCAGCATTTT
CASNRQGDRTQPQHF
>TRBV6-1|-|-|TRBJ2-7
TGTGCCAGCAGTGTCGGAGTCTACGAGCAGTACTTC
CASSVGVYEQYF
>TRBV5-6|TRBD1|-|TRBJ1-3
TGTGCCAGCAGCCCGAGGACAGGCGGAAACACCATATATTTT
CASSPRTGGNTIYF
>TRBV5-1|-|-|TRBJ1-2
TGCGCCAGCAGCTTGGCCATCGGACAATTTGGTGGCTACACCTTC
CASSLAIGQFGGYTF
>TRBV9|TRBD1|-|TRBJ1-3
TGTGCCAGCAGCGTGGGACAGCACTCTGGAAACACCATATATTTT
CASSVGQHSGNTIYF
>TRBV10-2|TRBD2|-|TRBJ2-5
TGCGCCAGCAGTGACCCAAGCGGGGGGGCGGGAGAGACCCAGTACTTC
CASSDPSGGAGETQYF
>TRBV5-1|-|-|TRBJ2-2
TGCGCCAGCAGGGCAGGGACTACCGGGGAGCTGTTTTTT
CASRAGTTGELFF
>TRBV6-1|TRBD1|-|TRBJ2-5
TGTGCCAGCAGTGTCTCTCGAGGGACAGGGGCGACTTTGGAGACCCAGTACTTC
CASSVSRGTGATLETQYF
>TRBV6-5|TRBD1|-|TRBJ1-1
TGTGCCAGCAGTCCGGACAGGGGGCGAGGGTTGGGTTTCTTT
CASSPDRGRGLGFF
>TRBV5-1|TRBD1|-|TRBJ1-2
TGCGCCAGCAGCCCAGGAGGCGACAGGGGGCAAGGCTACACCTTC
CASSPGGDRGQGYTF
>TRBV4-2|-|medium-sized|TRBJ1-1
TGTGCCAGCAGCCGATCGGTTGGAGACACTGAAGCTTTCTTT
CASSRSVGDTEAFF
>TRBV10-3|-|-|TRBJ1-6
TGTGCCATCAGTGAGAGACAGATTAATTCACCCCTCCACTTT
CAISERQINSPLHF
>TRBV2|-|-|TRBJ1-2
TGTGCCAGCAGTGAAGGGCAGGCTAACTATGGCTACACCTTC
CASSEGQANYGYTF
>TRBV5-1|TRBD1|-|TRBJ2-2
TGCGCCAGCAGCTTGGACAGGGGGGCCGGGGAGCTGTTTTTT
CASSLDRGAGELFF
>TRBV27|TRBD1|-|TRBJ1-2
TGTGCCAGCAGTTTAGGTGGGACAGGAGCTTTCTTTAACTATGGCTACACCTTC
CASSLGGTGAFFNYGYTF
>TRBV6-8|TRBD1|once|TRBJ2-5
TGTGCCAGCACCTCGGGACAGGGGGCCGGGGAGACCCAGTACTTC
CASTSGQGAGETQYF
>TRBV6-1|-|once|TRBJ2-3
TGTGCCAGCGGGAAGATCAGGGAGGTGACAGATACGCAGTATTTT
CASGKIREVTDTQYF
>TRBV27|-|-|TRBJ2-2
TGTGCCAGCAGTCCCCGGGCGGGGCAGACCACCGGGGAGCTGTTTTTT
CASSPRAGQTTGELFF
>TRBV7-3|-|-|TRBJ2-7
TGTGCCAGCGTCGCAGAATTCTACGAGCAGTACTTC
CASVAEFYEQYF
>TRBV9|TRBD1|-|TRBJ1-4
TGTGCCAGCAGCGGTCCCGGGACAGGGAGGGGAAATGAAAAACTGTTTTTT
CASSGPGTGRGNEKLFF
>TRBV5-1|-|few|TRBJ1-1
TGCGCCAGCAGCTTTCCGGGGGGCCCGAACACTGAAGCTTTCTTT
CASSFPGGPNTEAFF
>TRBV13|TRBD1|-|TRBJ2-7
TGTGCCAGCAGCACAGGGGTCGTCACAGGGACATACGAGCAGTACTTC
CASSTGVVTGTYEQYF
>TRBV6-5|TRBD1|-|TRBJ2-7
TGTGCCAGCATTATAGGGACAGGGGATCACGAGCAGTACTTC
CASIIGTGDHEQYF
>TRBV6-5|-|-|TRBJ1-1
TGTGCCAGCAGTAGTAGCTTCGGCACTGAAGCTTTCTTT
CASSSSFGTEAFF
>TRBV18|TRBD1|-|TRBJ1-1
TGTGCCAGCTCACCCTTCGGGACAGACATGAACACTGAAGCTTTCTTT
CASSPFGTDMNTEAFF
>TRBV11-3|TRBD1|-|TRBJ1-5
TGTGCCAGCAGCTACCTCGACAGGGAGGGCAATCAGCCCCAGCATTTT
CASSYLDREGNQPQHF
>TRBV2|-|-|TRBJ2-7
TGTGCCAGCAGTGAAGGGAGGGAGGTCCGGCAGTACTTC
CASSEGREVRQYF
>TRBV27|TRBD1|-|TRBJ1-5
TGTGCCAGCAGTCGACAGGGAGCCAATCAGCCCCAGCATTTT
CASSRQGANQPQHF
>TRBV19|-|-|TRBJ2-3
TGTGCCAGTAGTCCAATCGCTGGGGGGGGCCTCACAGATACGCAGTATTTT
CASSPIAGGGLTDTQYF
>TRBV19|-|-|TRBJ1-4
TGTGCCAGTAGTATAGATCGCAGGGTTTCTGAAAAACTGTTTTTT
CASSIDRRVSEKLFF
>TRBV11-2|TRBD1|-|TRBJ2-7
TGTGCCAGCAGCGCCATTCCGGGGACAGGATCCTACGAGCAGTACTTC
CASSAIPGTGSYEQYF
>TRBV18|TRBD1|-|TRBJ2-5
TGTGCCAGCTCACGACAGGGAAGGGAGACCCAGTACTTC
CASSRQGRETQYF
>TRBV7-9|-|-|TRBJ2-5
TGTGCCAGCAGCCCTCGAGAGACCCAGTACTTC
CASSPRETQYF
>TRBV11-2|TRBD1|-|TRBJ2-5
TGTGCCAGCAGCTTGGGGACAGGGAAACAAGAGACCCAGTACTTC
CASSLGTGKQETQYF
>TRBV18|-|few|TRBJ1-4
TGTGCCAGCTCACCAGAGGTCGCTGAAAAACTGTTTTTT
CASSPEVAEKLFF
>TRBV6-4|-|-|TRBJ2-1
TGTGCCAGCAGGGGGGGGCAGACCTACAATGAGCAGTTCTTC
CASRGGQTYNEQFF
>TRBV30|-|-|TRBJ1-1
TGTGCCTGGAGTGTATCTGATTGGGGGCGCGACACTGAAGCTTTCTTT
CAWSVSDWGRDTEAFF
>TRBV4-2|-|-|TRBJ2-7
TGTGCCAGCAGCCGGAGCAATTACTACGAGCAGTACTTC
CASSRSNYYEQYF
>TRBV18|-|-|TRBJ1-6
TGTGCCAGCTCACCACAGGACGGGACAAGGAATTCACCCCTCCACTTT
CASSPQDGTRNSPLHF
>TRBV27|-|-|TRBJ2-7
TGTGCCAGCAGTTCAGGCCCCCGTTACGAGCAGTACTTC
CASSSGPRYEQYF
>TRBV30|TRBD2|-|TRBJ2-3
TGTGCCGGAGCCCTCGGGGGGGCAGGGGTCGATACGCAGTATTTT
CAGALGGAGVDTQYF
>TRBV7-9|TRBD1|once|TRBJ2-2
TGTGCCATCGGACAGGCGAACACCGGGGAGCTGTTTTTT
CAIGQANTGELFF
>TRBV18|-|-|TRBJ2-5
TGTGCCAGCTCACCACCCTCTTTAGAGACCCAGTACTTC
CASSPPSLETQYF
>TRBV6-5|-|once|TRBJ1-6
TGTGCCAGCAGTTACTCATTGGAGGGCGGACCCCTCCACTTT
CASSYSLEGGPLHF
>TRBV29-1|TRBD2|once|TRBJ2-1
TGCAGTTCGGGGAGGGCTTCCTACAATGAGCAGTTCTTC
CSSGRASYNEQFF
>TRBV12-2|-|-|TRBJ1-3
TGTGCAAGTCGCTTAGGACGCAACAGTCCCTCTGGAAACACCATATATTTT
CASRLGRNSPSGNTIYF
>TRBV15|-|-|TRBJ2-7
TGTGCCACCAGCAAGGAGGCCGCCGCCTACGAGCAGTACTTC
CATSKEAAAYEQYF
>TRBV9|-|-|TRBJ2-1
TGTGCCAGCAGCGTAGCCGGGTCGAATGAGCAGTTCTTC
CASSVAGSNEQFF
>TRBV19|TRBD1|-|TRBJ1-5
TGTGCCAGTAGGAAGGGGGCAGTAGATCAGCCCCAGCATTTT
CASRKGAVDQPQHF
>TRBV9|TRBD1|-|TRBJ2-3
TGTGCCAGCAGCGTAGAGGACAGGGGGCCAGATACGCAGTATTTT
CASSVEDRGPDTQYF
>TRBV28|TRBD1|-|TRBJ2-7
TGTGCCAGCAGCACCGGGACAGGGGTTAGCAACGAGCAGTACTTC
CASSTGTGVSNEQYF
>TRBV18|TRBD1|-|TRBJ1-5
TGTGCCAGCTCAGCGGGACAGGGAGGACAGCCCCAGCATTTT
CASSAGQGGQPQHF
>TRBV18|-|once|TRBJ1-6
TGTGCCAGCTCACCCGCAGGGAAGTGGGATTCACCCCTCCACTTT
CASSPAGKWDSPLHF
>TRBV7-2|-|-|TRBJ2-7
TGTGCCAGCAGCTTTAGGACTACTGCCTACGAGCAGTACTTC
CASSFRTTAYEQYF
>TRBV29-1|TRBD1|few|TRBJ2-1
TGCAGCGCTGAGGACAGGGGGCGCGGGAATGAGCAGTTCTTC
CSAEDRGRGNEQFF
>TRBV6-6|-|few|TRBJ1-4
TGTGCCAGCAGTTACTATCCTGGTGTGAGCCCTTTTTTT
CASSYYPGVSPFF
>TRBV7-9|-|-|TRBJ1-2
TGTTCCAGCAGCTTGGGACTGTTTCGTGGCTACACCTTC
CSSSLGLFRGYTF